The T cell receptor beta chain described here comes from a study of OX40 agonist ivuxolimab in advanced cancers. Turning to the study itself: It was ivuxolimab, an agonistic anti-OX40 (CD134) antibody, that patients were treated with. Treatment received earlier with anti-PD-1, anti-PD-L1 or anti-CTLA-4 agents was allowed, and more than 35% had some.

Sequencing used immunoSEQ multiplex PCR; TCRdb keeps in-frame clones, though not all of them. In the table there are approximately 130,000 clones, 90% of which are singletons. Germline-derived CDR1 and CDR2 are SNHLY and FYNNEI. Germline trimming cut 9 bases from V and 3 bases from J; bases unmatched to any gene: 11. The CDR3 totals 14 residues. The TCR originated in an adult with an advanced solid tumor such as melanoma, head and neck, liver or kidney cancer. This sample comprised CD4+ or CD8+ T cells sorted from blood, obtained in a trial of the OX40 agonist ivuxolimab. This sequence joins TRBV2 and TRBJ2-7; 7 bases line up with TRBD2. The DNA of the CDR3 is TGTGCCAGGGGAGGGGAGGGACCAGGCTACGAGCAGTACTTC. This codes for CARGGEGPGYEQYF.